This T cell receptor beta chain was sequenced for a study of molecular identifiers for immune sequencing clone quantification (dated by TCRdb to about 2018). Describing the broader study: For a replicate experiment, RNA from roughly 20,000 or 100,000 naive CD8 T cells was divided into five aliquots, and four of the five aliquots were sequenced. The study was a methods study using CD8 T cells to benchmark molecular-identifier clustering-based TCR repertoire sequencing (MIDCIRS) and TCR RNA copy counting. General findings and caveats noted by the study authors: Without barcode sub-clustering, chimeric consensus sequences inflated TCR diversity; chimeras reached as high as 47%. Naive libraries contained spiked-in Jurkat TCR RNA (around ten copies' worth), which is not part of the donor repertoire. Spiked-in Jurkat TCR RNA equivalent to a single cell was reported to be detectable even among one million naive CD8 T cells. Modeling gave roughly 2.9 recovered TCR RNA copies per cell versus around 10 by digital PCR, implying around 33% capture efficiency. In CMV-specific effector cells, clones with more than 20 RNA copies contained over 99% of molecules, whereas in naive cells such clones contained under 1% of molecules. The sizes of highly expanded clones could end up underestimated when identical TCR molecules share a barcode.

Library construction relied on PCR. Sequencing was performed on an Illumina HiSeq 4000. Bulk TCR libraries were prepared as previously described, using TCR primers listed in Table S5. The Qiagen AllPrep DNA/RNA kit was used to purify total RNA. Before any analysis, reads coming from multiple sequencing runs of the same library were combined into one pool. As for the original processing: Reads were retained only if the reads had an exact TCR constant sequence, and the retained reads were trimmed to 150 nt and grouped according to their 12-nt molecular barcodes. Reads within each barcode group were sub-clustered using a 15% Levenshtein threshold, and quality-weighted consensus sequences were constructed for each RNA molecule. Non-functional sequences were removed, as were lower-count sequences one edit away from another. Based on fitting two negative binomial distributions, any barcode sub-cluster with under 20% of the maximum read count was discarded. Starting from the raw public reads, TCRdb applied fastp trimming at Q25, assembled clones with MiXCR and retained in-frame beta chains. Each CDR3 protein gets just one entry, which takes the most common genes and DNA from the rows behind it. The V and J calls and clone size are TCRdb's, not the authors'. The sample includes 88,000 or so distinct CDR3 sequences, with around 20% observed a single time. The ten largest account for 1% to 1.2% of the sample.

CDR3 length: 12 amino acids, cysteine to phenylalanine. CDR3 DNA only is kept here, 36 bases in frame from base 1. CDR1 and CDR2 are read off the germline V gene as MGHRA and YSYEKL. At the junction V is shortened by 4 bases and J by 11 bases, with 14 bases in between. Libraries of naive CD8 T cells were generated from about 19,000 to 1,100,000 sorted cells, with 10%, 30% or 50% of the purified RNA used. On a BD FACSAria II, naive CD8 T cells were FACS-sorted as CD8+CD4-CCR7+CD45RA+ and collected into RLT Plus buffer. Nine to eleven TCR copies' worth of Jurkat RNA were spiked into about 20,000-1,000,000 naive CD8 T cell samples to test detection sensitivity. CD8 T cells were enriched using RosetteSep CD8+ T Cell Enrichment Cocktail and Ficoll-Paque, and the enriched cells then underwent ACK red cell lysis. Ten or more counts support this clonotype. Its antigen target is currently unknown. The sample holds no much larger clone one base away, and base qualities are not on file.

Material for sequencing was naive CD8+ T cells from blood, with Jurkat cell RNA spiked in. This sample's cell subset or site label indicates: FACS-sorted CD8+CD4-CCR7+CD45RA+ naive T cells. The origin of this receptor is a human donor in good health. Some libraries in this study had Jurkat cell RNA spiked in. The chain employs TRBV4-1 and TRBJ1-2; a confident D gene designation cannot be given. DNA sequence: TGCGCCAGCAGCCCACCTGGCCCACATTACACCTTC. Protein translation: CASSPPGPHYTF.